These 30 T cell receptor beta chains came from one sample sequenced in a study of cytomegalovirus exposure and HLA in healthy donors. A multiplex PCR was run with 60 Vbeta primers and 13 Jbeta primers. The method was immunoSEQ multiplex PCR; TCRdb's version includes in-frame clones alone and lacks a portion of them. The sample table sets out roughly 34,000 clones. The sequenced material came from PBMCs. These receptors originate from a man aged 40-55 years in good health and CMV-seronegative.

V gene TRBV7-9 combines with J gene TRBJ2-7; D possibly corresponds to TRBD2 (6 bases). V was clipped by 3 bases and J by 2 bases, with 14 bases between them. There are 15 residues in the CDR3. Germline V gives CDR1 SEHNR, CDR2 FQNEAQ (reference sequence). CDR3 in DNA: TGTGCCAGCAGCTTCGCCAAACTAGCCGCCTACGAGCAGTACTTC. Its protein product is CASSFAKLAAYEQYF.

The chain carries TRBV27 and TRBJ2-7; 15 nucleotides align to TRBD2. From germline, CDR1 is MNHEY and CDR2 SMNVEV (reference sequence). This CDR3 contains 16 residues. V dropped 6 bases and J dropped 3; count of bases not matched to a gene: 6. CDR3: CASRFRTSGRVYEQYF. The CDR3 DNA follows: TGTGCCAGCAGATTCAGGACTAGCGGGAGGGTCTACGAGCAGTACTTC.

This chain joins TRBV6-5 and TRBJ2-3; 9 bases agree with TRBD2. The CDR3 extends over 15 amino acids. Germline values: CDR1 MNHEY, CDR2 SVGAGI. V shed 6 bases, J shed 6 bases, and the junction held 10 bases outside the gene matches. CDR3 loop: CASSYPAGGVDTQYF. Written as DNA, the CDR3 is TGTGCCAGCAGCTACCCCGCGGGAGGGGTTGATACGCAGTATTTT.

The CDR3 DNA follows: TGTGCCTGGGAACCGGGACAGGGATCCTACGAGCAGTACTTC. This gives the protein CAWEPGQGSYEQYF. The rearrangement uses TRBV30 and TRBJ2-7; 9 bases map to TRBD1. The CDR3 has 14 amino acids. V was clipped by 5 bases and J by 1 base; unmatched bases: 6. Germline V gene sequence: CDR1 GTSNPN, CDR2 SVGIG (reference sequence).

V is TRBV19 and J is TRBJ2-7, with D perhaps matching TRBD2 (6 bases). Per germline, CDR1 LNHDA and CDR2 SQIVND (reference sequence). Trimming removed 6 bases at V and 1 base at J, with 16 bases between. The CDR3 totals 15 residues. This CDR3 is CASRGRGGESYEQYF. CDR3 nucleotides: TGTGCCAGTAGGGGCCGCGGAGGGGAATCCTACGAGCAGTACTTC.

The chain carries TRBV7-3 and TRBJ2-7, with 8 bases that match TRBD1. Germline V gene lookup returns CDR1 SGHTA and CDR2 FQGTGA. Trimming removed 1 base from V and 7 bases from J; junction bases left unmatched: 6. The CDR3 covers 14 residues. The CDR3 sequence is CASSLKGTGGEQYF. The DNA for the CDR3 is TGTGCCAGCAGCTTAAAGGGGACAGGTGGAGAGCAGTACTTC.

The rearrangement links TRBV11-3 to TRBJ1-1; possibly TRBD1 for D (5 bases). The length of the CDR3 is 14 residues. The V end lost 3 bases, the J end lost 0 bases, and 8 bases lay between the germline ends. Germline CDR1 is SGHNT and CDR2 is YENEEA. The CDR3 nucleotides read TGTGCCAGCAGCTTGGGGGGACTGAACACTGAAGCTTTCTTT. Translation gives CASSLGGLNTEAFF.

This sequence joins TRBV2 and TRBJ1-1; the match to TRBD1 covers 8 bases. J was trimmed by 4 bases and V by 8 bases; bases with no gene match: 12. The V gene's germline CDR1 is SNHLY and CDR2 FYNNEI. CDR3 length equals 15 residues. The CDR3 sequence: CASSGQGRVGTEAFF. The CDR3 DNA follows: TGTGCCAGCTCCGGACAGGGTAGGGTTGGCACTGAAGCTTTCTTT.

V and J are TRBV6-5 and TRBJ2-1; 7 bases are a match to TRBD2. This CDR3 comprises 13 residues. Looked up from germline, CDR1 is MNHEY and CDR2 is SVGAGI. Unmatched junction bases numbered 9, after V lost 8 bases and J lost 8 bases. CDR3 nucleotides: TGTGCCAGCCGCTGGGCGGGAGAGGATGAGCAGTTCTTC. Translation gives CASRWAGEDEQFF.

The genes are TRBV7-3 and TRBJ1-1, with D possibly TRBD1 on 6 matching bases. CDR1 SGHTA and CDR2 FQGTGA come from the germline V gene. This CDR3 has 15 amino acids. With 7 bases removed from V and 0 bases from J, the gap between germline ends came to 15 bases. In DNA, the CDR3 is TGTGCCAGCAACAGGTACAGGGTGATGAACACTGAAGCTTTCTTT. This codes for CASNRYRVMNTEAFF.

V usage is TRBV6-5 and J usage is TRBJ1-2; TRBD1 aligns across 7 bases. Trimming at V came to 5 bases and at J to 0 bases, leaving 6 bases not matched to a gene. The germline V gene encodes CDR1 MNHEY and CDR2 SVGAGI. The CDR3 is made up of 15 amino acids. CDR3 residues: CASSPTGVTNYGYTF. In DNA form, the CDR3 reads TGTGCCAGCAGTCCTACAGGGGTTACTAACTATGGCTACACCTTC.

The J gene is TRBJ1-5, the V gene TRBV28, with D hard to call. V gave up 4 bases and J gave up 5 bases, with 6 bases separating them. The CDR3 has 12 amino acids. Germline V CDR1 and CDR2: MDHEN, SYDVKM. The CDR3 nucleotides read TGTGCCAGCAGTTCCAGTGATCAGCCCCAGCATTTT. This sequence encodes CASSSSDQPQHF.

This chain joins TRBV27 and TRBJ2-7; D is unclear. The CDR3 covers 12 residues. The germline V gene encodes CDR1 MNHEY and CDR2 SMNVEV (reference sequence). V lost 4 bases and J 6 bases, leaving 10 bases between the germline ends. The CDR3 region has the DNA TGTGCCAGCAGTTCCTTCTTCAGCGAGCAGTACTTC. This encodes CASSSFFSEQYF.

The genes are TRBV6-4 and TRBJ2-1; D is ambiguous. The CDR3 is 15 residues long. CDR1 MRHNA and CDR2 SNTAGT come from the germline V gene. V lost 5 bases, J lost 1 base, and 12 bases lay in between. The CDR3 region has the DNA TGTGCCAGCAGTCTGACTCCGCGGTCCTACAATGAGCAGTTCTTC. Its protein product is CASSLTPRSYNEQFF.

This chain connects TRBV6-6 to TRBJ2-2, with TRBD1 identical over 7 bases. V dropped 10 bases and J dropped 0; count of bases not matched to a gene: 8. The CDR3 is 15 amino acids. Germline CDR1 is MNHNY and CDR2 is SVGAGI (reference sequence). The CDR3 loop reads CATRTGQANTGELFF. The DNA of the CDR3 is TGTGCCACTCGGACCGGACAGGCGAACACCGGGGAGCTGTTTTTT.

The V gene is TRBV4-3, the J gene TRBJ2-2; TRBD1 might be the D (6 bases). CDR1 is LGHNA and CDR2 is YSLEER in the germline V gene. This CDR3 spans 16 amino acids. The V end lost 4 bases, the J end lost 1 base, and 13 bases lay between the germline ends. CDR3 nucleotides: TGCGCCAGCAGCCGAAACCCGGGACAGAACACCGGGGAGCTGTTTTTT. Amino acids: CASSRNPGQNTGELFF.

Note on this clone: Germline is not matched at one junction end, which may reflect a read error. The chain carries TRBV30 and TRBJ1-2; TRBD1 matches 7 bases. Looked up from germline, CDR1 is GTSNPN and CDR2 is SVGIG (reference sequence). The CDR3 has 15 amino acids. The CDR3 coding sequence is TGTGCCGGGAGTGTCCGTCATAAGGGGGCGTACGGCTACACCTTC. Protein product: CAGSVRHKGAYGYTF.

The chain employs TRBV5-4 and TRBJ2-7; perhaps TRBD1 as D (9 bases). Per germline, CDR1 SGHNT and CDR2 YYREEE (reference sequence). The CDR3 loop spans 18 amino acids. The V end lost 2 bases, the J end lost 3 bases, and 24 bases lay between the germline ends. The CDR3 region is CASSFITFGGDRDYEQYF. The CDR3, as DNA: TGTGCCAGCAGCTTTATCACCTTCGGGGGGGACAGGGACTACGAGCAGTACTTC. Variable domain in full (rest from reference TRBV5-4 and TRBJ2-7): ETGVTQSPTHLIKTRGQQVTLRCSSQSGHNTVSWYQQALGQGPQFIFQYYREEENGRGNFPPRFSGLQFPNYSSELNVNALELDDSALYLCASSFITFGGDRDYEQYFGPGTRLTVT.

CDR3 amino acids: CAWSVLGAYSYNEQFF. CDR3 coding DNA: TGTGCCTGGAGTGTACTGGGCGCATACTCCTACAATGAGCAGTTCTTC. V and J are TRBV30 and TRBJ2-1; unclear D gene. The V gene's germline CDR1 is GTSNPN and CDR2 SVGIG (reference sequence). V was trimmed by 0 bases and J by 0 bases, leaving 12 bases between them. This CDR3 contains 16 residues.

The rearrangement links TRBV29-1 to TRBJ2-7, with 12 bases matching TRBD1. The V and J ends lost 1 base and 3 bases, in that order; junction bases with no gene match: 4. Germline assignment: CDR1 SQVTM and CDR2 ANQGSEA. CDR3 size: 15 residues. CDR3 sequence reads: CSVEAWDRGLYEQYF. The CDR3 DNA reads as TGCAGCGTTGAAGCCTGGGACAGGGGGCTCTACGAGCAGTACTTC.

This chain connects TRBV7-8 to TRBJ1-1; D not certain. V was pared by 4 bases and J by 1 base, with 10 bases between. Germline V lookup: CDR1 SGHVS, CDR2 FQNEAQ. The CDR3 consists of 14 residues. The CDR3 DNA reads TGTGCCAGCAGCTGGTCGGCGGGGAACACTGAAGCTTTCTTT. Translated: CASSWSAGNTEAFF.

The chain carries TRBV6-5 and TRBJ2-7; 9 bases are a match to TRBD1. The germline V gene encodes CDR1 MNHEY and CDR2 SVGAGI. Losses at the gene ends were 7 bases for V and 8 bases for J; bases not matched to a gene: 3. This CDR3 region has 11 residues. The DNA for the CDR3 is TGTGCCAGCACACAGGGGGCGAAGCAGTACTTC. Amino acid sequence: CASTQGAKQYF.

The chain uses TRBV30 and TRBJ1-2; no clear D. Trimming pared 2 bases from V and 4 bases from J, leaving 11 bases between. Germline-derived CDR1 and CDR2 are GTSNPN and SVGIG (reference sequence). The CDR3 has 13 residues. The CDR3 DNA reads as TGTGCCTGGAGTATAAGTGGCAGCTATGGCTACACCTTC. Residues: CAWSISGSYGYTF.

This chain links TRBV6-5 with TRBJ2-7; TRBD1 agrees at 9 bases. The CDR3 contains 14 residues. Trimming cost V 6 bases and J 1 base; bases outside gene matches: 4. Looked up from germline, CDR1 is MNHEY and CDR2 is SVGAGI. Here the CDR3 reads CASSRQGGSYEQYF. The CDR3 DNA sequence: TGTGCCAGCAGCAGACAGGGGGGATCCTACGAGCAGTACTTC.

CDR3 nucleotides: TGTGCCAGCAGCTCGCCGGACAGGGGGATCACTGAAGCTTTCTTT. Amino acid sequence: CASSSPDRGITEAFF. This chain connects TRBV5-6 to TRBJ1-1; 10 positions match TRBD1. Germline V CDR1 and CDR2: SGHDT, YYEEEE. There are 15 residues in the CDR3. Trimming took 3 bases from V and 4 from J; bases not matched to a gene: 6.

The CDR3 protein is CASSLSSNYGYTF. DNA of the CDR3: TGTGCCAGCAGTTTATCCTCTAACTATGGCTACACCTTC. The chain is built from TRBV28 and TRBJ1-2; D is uncertain. Trimming pared 1 base from V and 0 bases from J, leaving 3 bases between. Germline V gives CDR1 MDHEN, CDR2 SYDVKM. The CDR3 is made up of 13 amino acids.

The J gene is TRBJ2-1, the V gene TRBV7-3; possibly TRBD2 for D (6 bases). The length of the CDR3 is 15 residues. Between the trimmed V and J ends, which lost 0 bases and 6 bases, there was a span of 12 bases. Germline lookup yields CDR1 SGHTA and CDR2 FQGTGA. CDR3 protein: CASSLTRRDRNEQFF. DNA of the CDR3: TGTGCCAGCAGCTTAACGAGGCGGGACCGCAATGAGCAGTTCTTC. Looking up the rest from reference TRBV7-3 and TRBJ2-1 gives the full variable domain: GAGVSQTPSNKVTEKGKYVELRCDPISGHTALYWYRQSLGQGPEFLIYFQGTGAADDSGLPNDRFFAVRPEGSVSTLKIQRTERGDSAVYLCASSLTRRDRNEQFFGPGTRLTVL.

The chain combines TRBV6-5 with TRBJ1-2, with 7 positions matching TRBD1. This CDR3 contains 14 residues. Germline V lookup: CDR1 MNHEY, CDR2 SVGAGI. The V gene end was trimmed by 6 bases and the J gene end by 4 bases; junction bases not matched to a gene: 8. Here the CDR3 reads CASRLDRASYGYTF. The CDR3 DNA reads TGTGCCAGCAGGCTCGACAGGGCGTCCTATGGCTACACCTTC.

The chain is built from TRBV13 and TRBJ1-2; 10 bases map to TRBD1. V lost 5 bases, J lost 4 bases, and 4 bases stayed unmatched. The CDR3 length is 14 residues. CDR1 is PRHDT, CDR2 FYEKMQ, per germline (reference sequence). CDR3 residues: CASSPRDRGYGYTF. In DNA, the CDR3 is TGTGCCAGCAGCCCCCGGGACAGGGGCTATGGCTACACCTTC.

The gene calls are TRBV5-1 and TRBJ2-7, with 13 bases lining up with TRBD2. This CDR3 has 17 amino acids. The V and J ends lost 0 bases and 3 bases, in that order; junction bases with no gene match: 6. Germline V gene data show CDR1 as SGHRS and CDR2 as YFSETQ. The CDR3, as DNA: TGCGCCAGCAGCTTGGGTACGGGACTAGCGGGATTCTACGAGCAGTACTTC. Protein: CASSLGTGLAGFYEQYF.